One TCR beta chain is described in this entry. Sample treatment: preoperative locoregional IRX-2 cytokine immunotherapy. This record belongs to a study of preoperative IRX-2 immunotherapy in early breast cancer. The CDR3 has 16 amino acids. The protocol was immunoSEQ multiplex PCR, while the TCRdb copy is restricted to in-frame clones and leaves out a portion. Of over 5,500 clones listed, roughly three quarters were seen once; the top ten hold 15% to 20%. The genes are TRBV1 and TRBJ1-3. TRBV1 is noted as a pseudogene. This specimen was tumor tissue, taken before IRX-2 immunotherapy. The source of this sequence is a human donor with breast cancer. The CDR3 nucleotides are TGCGCCAGCAGCCAAATTGAGACCCGGGGTGGAAACACCATATATTTT. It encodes CASSQIETRGGNTIYF.